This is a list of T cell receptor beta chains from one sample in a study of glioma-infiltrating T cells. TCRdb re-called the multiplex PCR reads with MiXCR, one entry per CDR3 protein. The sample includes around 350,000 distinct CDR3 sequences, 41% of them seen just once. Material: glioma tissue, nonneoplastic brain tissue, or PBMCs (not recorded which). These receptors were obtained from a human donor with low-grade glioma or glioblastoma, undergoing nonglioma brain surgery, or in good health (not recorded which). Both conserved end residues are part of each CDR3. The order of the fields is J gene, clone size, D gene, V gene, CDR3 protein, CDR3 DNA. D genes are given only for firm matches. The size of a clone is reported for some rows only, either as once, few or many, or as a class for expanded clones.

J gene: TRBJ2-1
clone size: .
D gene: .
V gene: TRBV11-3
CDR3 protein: CASSSQKATEGYEQFF
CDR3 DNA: TGTGCCAGCAGCTCCCAGAAGGCCACCGAGGGCTATGAGCAGTTCTTC

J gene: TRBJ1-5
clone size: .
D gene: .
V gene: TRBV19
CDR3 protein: CASNPGTSCNQPQHF
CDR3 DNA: TGTGCCAGTAACCCAGGGACTTCTTGCAATCAGCCCCAGCATTTT

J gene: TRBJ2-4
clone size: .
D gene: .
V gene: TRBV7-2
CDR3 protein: CASSLVFSPENVQYF
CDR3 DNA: TGTGCCAGCAGCTTAGTCTTTTCTCCCGAAAACGTTCAGTACTTC

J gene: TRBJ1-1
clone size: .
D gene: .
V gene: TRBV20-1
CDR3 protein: CSARDGVLSVNTEGFF
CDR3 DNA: TGCAGTGCTAGAGATGGGGTCCTGTCCGTGAACACCGAAGGTTTCTTT

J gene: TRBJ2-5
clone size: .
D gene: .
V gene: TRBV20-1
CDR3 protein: CSARDLGRLGTQYF
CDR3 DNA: TGCAGTGCTAGAGATCTCGGGAGATTGGGGACCCAGTACTTC

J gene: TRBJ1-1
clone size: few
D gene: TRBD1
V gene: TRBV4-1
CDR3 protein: CASSQDHGTGITEAFF
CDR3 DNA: TGCGCCAGCAGCCAAGATCATGGGACAGGGATCACTGAAGCTTTCTTT

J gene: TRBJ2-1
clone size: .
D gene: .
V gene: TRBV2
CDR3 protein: CASSGGLLAALRGEQFF
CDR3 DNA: TGTGCCAGCAGTGGGGGGCTTCTAGCGGCGTTAAGGGGTGAGCAGTTCTTC

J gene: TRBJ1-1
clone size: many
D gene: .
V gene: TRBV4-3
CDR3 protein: CASSQAGWTEAFF
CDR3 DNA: TGCGCCAGCAGCCAAGCAGGGTGGACTGAAGCTTTCTTT

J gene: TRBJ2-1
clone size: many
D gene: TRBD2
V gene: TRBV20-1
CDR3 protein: CSVGGSSYNEQFF
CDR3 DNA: TGCAGTGTCGGCGGGAGCTCCTACAATGAGCAGTTCTTC

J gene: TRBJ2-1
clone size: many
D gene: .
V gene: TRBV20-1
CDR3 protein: CSASSGILYNEQFF
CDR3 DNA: TGCAGTGCTAGCTCTGGGATCCTCTACAATGAGCAGTTCTTC

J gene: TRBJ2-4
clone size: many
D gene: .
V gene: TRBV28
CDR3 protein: CASSFMIPAKNIQYF
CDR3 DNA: TGTGCCAGCAGCTTTATGATCCCAGCCAAAAACATTCAGTACTTC

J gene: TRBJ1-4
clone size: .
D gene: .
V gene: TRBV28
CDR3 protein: CASSEGEKKLFF
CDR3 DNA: TGTGCCAGCAGCGAAGGGGAGAAAAAACTGTTTTTT

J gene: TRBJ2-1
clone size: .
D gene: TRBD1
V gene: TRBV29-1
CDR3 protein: CSVGQGHEQFF
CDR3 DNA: TGCAGCGTCGGACAGGGGCATGAGCAGTTCTTC

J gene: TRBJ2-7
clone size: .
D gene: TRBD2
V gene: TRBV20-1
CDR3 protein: CSVAGGVWLEQYF
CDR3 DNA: TGCAGTGTAGCGGGAGGTGTATGGCTCGAGCAGTACTTC

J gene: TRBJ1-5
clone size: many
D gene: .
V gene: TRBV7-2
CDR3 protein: CASSSLSVDNQPQHF
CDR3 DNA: TGTGCCAGCTCAAGCTTATCGGTGGATAATCAGCCCCAGCATTTT

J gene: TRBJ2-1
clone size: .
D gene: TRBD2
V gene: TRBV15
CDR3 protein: CATSRLAGTPGEQFF
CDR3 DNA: TGTGCCACCAGTCGACTAGCGGGAACACCGGGGGAGCAGTTCTTC

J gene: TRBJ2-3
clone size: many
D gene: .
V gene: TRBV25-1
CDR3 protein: CASSEVTYTDTQYF
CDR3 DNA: TGTGCCAGCAGTGAAGTAACTTACACAGATACGCAGTATTTT

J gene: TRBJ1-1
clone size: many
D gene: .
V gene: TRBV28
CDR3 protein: CASRLVRNTEAFF
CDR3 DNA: TGTGCCAGCAGGCTAGTTAGGAACACTGAAGCTTTCTTT

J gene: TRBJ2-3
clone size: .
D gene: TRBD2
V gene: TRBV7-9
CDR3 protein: CASRDSGRRTDTQYF
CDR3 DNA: TGTGCCAGCAGGGATAGCGGGAGACGCACAGATACGCAGTATTTT

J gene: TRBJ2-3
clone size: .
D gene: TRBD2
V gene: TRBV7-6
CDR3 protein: CASSPPESSGRADTQYF
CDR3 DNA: TGTGCCAGCAGCCCCCCGGAGAGTAGCGGGAGGGCAGATACGCAGTATTTT

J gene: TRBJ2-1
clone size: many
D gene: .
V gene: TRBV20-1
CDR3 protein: CSARDLRGTRSYNEQFF
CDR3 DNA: TGCAGTGCTAGAGACCTAAGGGGGACCCGCTCCTACAATGAGCAGTTCTTC

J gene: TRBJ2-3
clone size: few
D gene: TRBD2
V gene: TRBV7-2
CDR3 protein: CASSLVVTSGGGTDTQYF
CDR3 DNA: TGTGCCAGCAGCTTAGTTGTGACTAGCGGGGGAGGCACAGATACGCAGTATTTT

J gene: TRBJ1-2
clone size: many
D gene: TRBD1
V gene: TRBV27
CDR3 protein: CASSWGTGWAGYTF
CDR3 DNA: TGTGCCAGCAGTTGGGGGACAGGGTGGGCCGGCTACACCTTC

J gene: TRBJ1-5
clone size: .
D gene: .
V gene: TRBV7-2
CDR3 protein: CASSLLSVNQPQHF
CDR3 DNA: TGTGCCAGCAGCTTATTATCCGTCAATCAGCCCCAGCATTTT

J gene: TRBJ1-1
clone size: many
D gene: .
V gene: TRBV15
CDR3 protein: CATSRDRDTEAFF
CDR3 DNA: TGTGCCACCAGCAGAGACAGGGACACTGAAGCTTTCTTT

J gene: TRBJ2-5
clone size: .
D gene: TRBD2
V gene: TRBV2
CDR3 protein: CASSGLAGLKETQYF
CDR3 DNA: TGTGCCAGCAGCGGACTAGCGGGTCTTAAAGAGACCCAGTACTTC

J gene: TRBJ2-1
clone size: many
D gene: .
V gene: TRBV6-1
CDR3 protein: CASSEVSSWEQFF
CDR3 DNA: TGTGCCAGCAGTGAAGTAAGTTCTTGGGAGCAGTTCTTC

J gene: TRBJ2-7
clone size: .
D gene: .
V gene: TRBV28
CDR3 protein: CASSLQQNYEQYF
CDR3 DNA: TGTGCCAGCAGTTTACAACAAAACTACGAGCAGTACTTC

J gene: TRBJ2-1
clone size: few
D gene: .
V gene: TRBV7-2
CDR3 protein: CASSLIASPNNEQFF
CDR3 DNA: TGTGCCAGCAGCTTGATCGCCAGCCCGAACAATGAGCAGTTCTTC

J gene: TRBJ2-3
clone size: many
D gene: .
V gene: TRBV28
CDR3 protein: CASKGSTDTQYF
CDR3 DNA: TGTGCCAGCAAGGGGAGCACAGATACGCAGTATTTT

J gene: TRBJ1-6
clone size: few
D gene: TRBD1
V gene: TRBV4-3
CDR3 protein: CASSQAQGAGSPLHF
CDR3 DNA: TGCGCCAGCAGCCAGGCTCAGGGGGCAGGTTCACCCCTCCACTTT

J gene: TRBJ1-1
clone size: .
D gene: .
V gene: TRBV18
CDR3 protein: CASSPPVYTEAFF
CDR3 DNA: TGTGCCAGCTCACCACCAGTATACACTGAAGCTTTCTTT

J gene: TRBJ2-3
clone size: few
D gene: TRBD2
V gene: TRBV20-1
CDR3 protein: CSAPLLAIRDTQYF
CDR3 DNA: TGCAGTGCTCCCTTACTAGCGATTCGGGATACGCAGTATTTT